This T cell receptor beta chain was observed in a study of control samples from healthy donors and cancer patients. TCRdb's copy holds only in-frame clones and misses some; the assay was immunoSEQ multiplex PCR. The sample shows about 250,000 clones, about four fifths of them seen only once. The CDR3 has 15 residues. Germline CDR1 reads SEHNR; CDR2 reads FQNEAQ (reference sequence). As regards this clone: Compared with germline, one end of the junction differs, possibly owing to a read error.

This TCR derives from a woman aged 55-69 years with lung cancer. The sequenced sample consisted of PBMCs. The chain carries TRBV7-9 and TRBJ2-7; TRBD1 might be the D (6 bases). CDR3 amino acids: CTSSGGQGSSYEQYF. CDR3 bases: TGTACCAGCAGCGGAGGTCAGGGGAGCTCCTACGAGCAGTACTTC.